The rows below give T cell receptor beta chains drawn from one sample of a study of OX40 agonist ivuxolimab in advanced cancers. Sequencing used immunoSEQ multiplex PCR; TCRdb keeps in-frame clones, though not all of them. The table lists approximately 96,000 clones, 90% of them singletons. The material was CD4+ or CD8+ T cells sorted from blood, obtained in a trial of the OX40 agonist ivuxolimab. These receptors were collected from an adult with an advanced solid tumor such as melanoma, head and neck, liver or kidney cancer. Both conserved end residues are trimmed from each CDR3. The D gene is left open where the match is weak. The size of a clone is reported for some rows only, either as once, few or many, or as a class for expanded clones.

ASSEFSGQATNEKLF,-,TRBD1,TRBV25-1
ASSLSYGRADTQY,-,-,TRBV7-2
ASSHRQGTDTQY,-,-,TRBV11-2
ASSQIRFSEANNEQF,-,-,TRBV4-3
ASSGFRQNGNTEAF,-,-,TRBV5-1
ASSLGLENQPQH,-,-,TRBV27
ASSSRVGAGNTIY,once,-,TRBV7-8
ASTPGIAALEQETQY,-,-,TRBV5-1
ASSQEGETQY,-,-,TRBV7-7
ASSSTTTGQGYNEQF,-,TRBD1,TRBV28
ASSQDRGTTYEQY,-,-,TRBV4-2
ASSLPGQGADTQY,-,TRBD1,TRBV7-2
ASSLTLGRADTQY,-,-,TRBV7-3
ATKYTGQGSYEQY,-,TRBD1,TRBV19
ASSTSRRNGELF,-,-,TRBV5-1
ASSYGEGAPYEQY,few,TRBD2,TRBV9
ASSQAGAGGGSKNIQY,-,TRBD2,TRBV11-3
ASSHPAAGVEQF,-,-,TRBV4-1
SVDSRGTGELF,-,-,TRBV29-1
ASSFQTTIANYGYT,-,-,TRBV6-5
ASSEFMGGSGETQY,-,-,TRBV2
ASSTAGTGVYEQY,-,TRBD1,TRBV6-1
ASIWQVPLTTEAF,-,-,TRBV6-6
ASSLPGTRNTGELF,-,-,TRBV13
ASSLTGQPQH,-,-,TRBV7-2
ASSIRDTTEAF,-,-,TRBV19
ASSAGVDQPQH,-,-,TRBV19
ASSPNQGTVRMSGNTIY,-,TRBD1,TRBV18
ASSQAGRAGDTQY,-,-,TRBV4-1
ASSLGTSQYEQY,few,TRBD2,TRBV7-2
ASSYSDRWRDGYT,-,-,TRBV6-6
ASSSVGTQQF,-,-,TRBV7-2
ASSLDSGGAQETQY,-,-,TRBV7-3
ASSRGTSRNTQY,-,TRBD2,TRBV7-6
ASSVAGTDYEQY,-,TRBD1,TRBV10-2
ASSLGGEAF,-,-,TRBV5-1
ASSEIQDSSGNTIY,-,-,TRBV18
ASSRTSGRPYSYNEQF,once,TRBD2,TRBV27
ASSDVDRGLGKLF,-,TRBD1,TRBV25-1
ASSEDLGAGELF,-,-,TRBV5-4
ASSLGGRGEVGNTDTQY,few,-,TRBV7-8
ASSLALRGRAYEQY,-,TRBD2,TRBV7-2
ASSLTGLRTPNTGELF,-,-,TRBV7-3
ASSVTGERETQY,-,TRBD1,TRBV7-6
ASSQDGRGAIDEQY,-,-,TRBV4-1
ASTPWAGVETQY,-,TRBD2,TRBV11-3
ASSFGTASNEKLF,once,-,TRBV11-3
ASRLSGRNEQF,once,TRBD2,TRBV27
ASSLGLAGGADTQY,few,TRBD2,TRBV5-4
ASSRASTGPPTEAF,-,TRBD1,TRBV7-2
ASSQERRVYSNQPQH,-,-,TRBV4-2